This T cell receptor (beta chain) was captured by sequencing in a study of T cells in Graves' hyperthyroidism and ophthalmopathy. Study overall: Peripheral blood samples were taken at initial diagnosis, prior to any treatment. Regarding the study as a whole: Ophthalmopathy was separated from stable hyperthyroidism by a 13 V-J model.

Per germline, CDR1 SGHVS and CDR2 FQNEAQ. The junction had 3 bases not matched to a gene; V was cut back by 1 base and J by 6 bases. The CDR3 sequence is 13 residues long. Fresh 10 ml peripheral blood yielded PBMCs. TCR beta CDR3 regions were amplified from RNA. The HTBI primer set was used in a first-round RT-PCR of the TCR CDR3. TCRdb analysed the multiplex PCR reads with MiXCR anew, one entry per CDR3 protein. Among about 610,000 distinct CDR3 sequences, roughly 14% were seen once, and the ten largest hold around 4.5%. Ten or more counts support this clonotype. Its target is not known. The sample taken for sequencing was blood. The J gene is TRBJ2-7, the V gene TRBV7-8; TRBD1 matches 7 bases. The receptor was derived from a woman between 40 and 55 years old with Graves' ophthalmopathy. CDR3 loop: CASSLEQGIEQYF. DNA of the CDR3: TGTGCCAGCAGCTTAGAACAGGGGATCGAGCAGTACTTC.